These 16 T cell receptor beta chains were all obtained from the same sample, sequenced in a study of tumor-infiltrating lymphocytes in primary liver carcinoma. Production of TCR beta cDNA used approximately 480 ng total RNA together with a constant-region primer. Amplification in three nested multiplex PCR rounds with slightly modified ARM-PCR gave rise to TCR beta libraries. For 10 cycles apiece, the opening two PCR rounds ran with TRBV1-TRBV30 forward primers and a C-beta reverse primer. Each CDR3 protein is one row after TCRdb ran MiXCR on the multiplex PCR reads. The repertoire holds about 41,000 distinct CDR3 sequences, with approximately 73% as singletons. The 20-30 mg bulk tissue piece was not sorted before simultaneous RNA and DNA extraction. The specimen sequenced was liver tumor tissue from sampling region 2. Subset given: tumor region T2, inferior pole. The receptors shown here come from a man in his forties with primary liver carcinoma and hepatitis B virus infection.

With regard to this clonotype: It is likely a read error, because the conserved phenylalanine at the end of the CDR3 is missing. The chain employs TRBV29-1 and TRBJ2-5; D is uncertain. Per the germline V gene, CDR1 is SQVTM and CDR2 is ANQGSEA. V dropped 7 bases and J dropped 4 bases, with 16 bases sitting between them. The CDR3 is 13 amino acids. The DNA of the CDR3 is TGCAGCGGCATACAAGGAACGGGAGAGACCCAGTACTAC. It encodes CSGIQGTGETQYY.

This chain links TRBV30 with TRBJ1-1; weak D call: TRBD1 (6 bases). Per the germline V gene, CDR1 is GTSNPN and CDR2 is SVGIG (reference sequence). This CDR3 comprises 13 residues. With 2 bases removed from V and 5 bases from J, the gap between germline ends came to 12 bases. CDR3 bases: TGTGCCTGGAGTAGGGGGTACGGGACTGAAGCTTTCTTT. This encodes CAWSRGYGTEAFF.

Concerning this clonotype: This CDR3 is missing its conserved last phenylalanine or tryptophan, likely due to a read error. The chain is built from TRBV6-6 and TRBJ2-3; 8 bases map to TRBD2. The CDR3 consists of 17 residues. The V gene's germline CDR1 is MNHNY and CDR2 SVGAGI (reference sequence). CDR3 region: CTSRPQGTSGLTDTQYY. The CDR3, as DNA: TGTACCAGCAGACCGCAGGGTACTAGCGGTCTCACAGATACGCAGTATTAT.

By proportion, this clonotype is medium-sized. The genes are TRBV29-1 and TRBJ2-1; TRBD2 aligns across 10 bases. The CDR3 is 12 residues long. Trimming took 6 bases from V and 9 from J; bases not matched to a gene: 5. Germline CDR1 is SQVTM and CDR2 is ANQGSEA. The CDR3 DNA follows: TGCAGCGTCCCTAGCGGGAGTCTTGAGCAGTTCTTC. Its translation is CSVPSGSLEQFF.

In regard to this clonotype: One junction end does not reproduce the germline sequence, and a read error may be involved. The chain employs TRBV12-3 or TRBV12-4 and TRBJ1-3; D is undetermined. The CDR3 extends over 15 amino acids. CDR3: CDSNASPVTGNTIYF. The CDR3 DNA reads TGTGACAGCAATGCCAGCCCGGTGACTGGAAACACCATATATTTT.

About this clonotype itself: In this CDR3 the conserved last residue, phenylalanine or tryptophan, is missing, so a read error is likely. No DNA is shown, since the ends of the CDR3 on it are uncertain; the CDR3 is the one TCRdb lists. The rearrangement uses TRBV12-3 or TRBV12-4 and TRBJ2-5; the table's TRBD2 call for D was not verified on the DNA. The CDR3 comprises 13 residues, both ends counted. The CDR3: CASSYWGEETRYS.

Concerning this clonotype: An end of the junction differs from the germline gene, which may be a read error. The rearrangement uses TRBV7-8 and TRBJ1-1; D gene ambiguous. Germline V lookup: CDR1 SGHVS, CDR2 FQNEAQ. This CDR3 has 17 residues. The CDR3 reads CASILRKYIQINTEAFF. The CDR3 DNA reads TGTGCCAGCATCTTAAGGAAGTACATACAAATAAACACTGAAGCTTTCTTT.

The chain is built from TRBV6-5 and TRBJ2-7, with D uncertain. The CDR3 spans 14 residues. V was shortened by 5 bases and J by 3 bases, with 14 bases between the two germline ends. Per the germline V gene, CDR1 is MNHEY and CDR2 is SVGAGI. CDR3 residues: CASSVVIGRYEQYF. Here the CDR3 DNA reads TGTGCCAGCAGTGTCGTGATAGGACGCTACGAGCAGTACTTC.

A note on this clonotype: Compared with germline, one end of the junction differs, possibly owing to a read error. The V call is TRBV6-2 or TRBV6-3, the J call TRBJ2-1; 9 nucleotides align to TRBD1. The CDR3 consists of 15 residues. In germline, CDR1 is MNHEY, CDR2 SVGEGT. In DNA form, the CDR3 reads TGTGCCAGCACCGAACCGGCACAGGGGGCAACGGAGCGGTTCTTC. Translation gives CASTEPAQGATERFF.

Comments on this clonotype: No conserved phenylalanine or tryptophan is present at the end of the CDR3, so a read error is the likely explanation. V gene TRBV4-2 combines with J gene TRBJ2-1, with 7 bases matching TRBD2. Germline CDR1 reads LGHNA; CDR2 reads YNFKEQ. The CDR3 extends over 17 amino acids. V lost 1 base and J lost 6; bases outside the gene matches: 12. The DNA of the CDR3 is TGTGCCAGCAGCCAAGTTTCAGCGGGATATACGGGCAATGAGCAGTTCATC. As protein: CASSQVSAGYTGNEQFI.

With regard to this clonotype: Because it lacks the conserved phenylalanine or tryptophan at the end, this CDR3 is likely a read error. V usage is TRBV5-1 and J usage is TRBJ1-5; D might be TRBD1 (6 bases). Germline loops: CDR1 SGHRS, CDR2 YFSETQ. The CDR3 loop spans 15 amino acids. This CDR3 is CASSFGGEGNQPQHY. Here the CDR3 DNA reads TGCGCCAGTAGCTTCGGGGGCGAAGGCAATCAGCCCCAGCATTAT.

About this clonotype itself: Mismatch with germline at one junction end may stem from a read error. The chain links TRBV29-1 to TRBJ2-5; TRBD2 agrees at 7 bases. The germline gives CDR1 SQVTM, CDR2 ANQGSEA. The CDR3 spans 15 residues. CDR3 loop: CSVRTSGSWAETHYF. The CDR3 DNA reads TGTAGCGTTCGGACTAGTGGGAGTTGGGCAGAGACCCATTACTTC.

About this clonotype: The junction does not match germline at one end; this may be a read error. J is TRBJ2-1 and V is TRBV24-1, with D perhaps TRBD1 (8 bases). Germline-derived CDR1 and CDR2 are KGHDR and SFDVKD. The CDR3 is 12 amino acids. CDR3 protein: CTTGGTGNEQFF. The CDR3 DNA reads as TGTACCACCGGGGGGACAGGAAATGAGCAGTTCTTC.

On this clonotype: One junction end does not reproduce the germline sequence, and a read error may be involved. The chain uses TRBV7-9 and TRBJ1-1; D is uncertain. The CDR3 has 13 residues. The germline CDR1 and CDR2 sequences are SEHNR and FQNEAQ (reference sequence). The CDR3 here is CASSLSANTEALF. The CDR3 coding sequence is TGCGCCAGCAGCTTATCCGCGAACACTGAAGCTCTCTTT. Variable domain in full (rest from reference TRBV7-9 and TRBJ1-1): DTGVSQNPRHKITKRGQNVTFRCDPISEHNRLYWYRQTLGQGPEFLTYFQNEAQLEKSRLLSDRFSAERPKGSFSTLEIQRTEQGDSAMYLCASSLSANTEALFGQGTRLTVV.

Concerning this clonotype itself: The junction departs from the called germline gene at one end, perhaps through a read error. The CDR3 region has the DNA TGTGCCAGCAGCATGGGGGGAGACAGGGGCATCTCCCTCTCTGGGGTCAACGTCCTGGCTTTC. Translation gives CASSMGGDRGISLSGVNVLAF. V is TRBV11-2 and J is TRBJ2-6; 8 bases are shared with TRBD1. The CDR3 sequence is 21 residues long. Per germline, CDR1 SGHAT and CDR2 FQNNGV.

This clonotype has only one observation. As the CDR3 is not closed by the conserved phenylalanine or tryptophan, this likely results from a read error. No DNA is shown, since the ends of the CDR3 on it are uncertain; the CDR3 is the one TCRdb lists. This rearrangement joins TRBV7-9 to TRBJ2-1; no check of the table's D call, TRBD1, against the DNA was made. CDR1 and CDR2 (germline): SEHNR, FQNEAQ (reference sequence). The CDR3 spans 15 amino acids, including both terminal residues. The CDR3 sequence is CASSDSSSENNELFS.